This T cell receptor (beta chain) was captured by sequencing in a study of the immune and genomic landscape of osteosarcoma. Study context: Localized disease at presentation in over 75%; around 60% were male.

Profiling relied on immunoSEQ multiplex PCR, and the TCRdb table lists in-frame clones only, not all of them. The table shows some 470 clones, with about 72% occurring only once. There are 17 residues in the CDR3. The germline CDR1 and CDR2 sequences are SGHNT and YENEEA. J lost 1 base, V lost 4 bases, and 9 bases had no gene match. Primary, local recurrence and metastasis osteosarcoma tumors were taken after treatment from poor-prognosis patients. Sequencing was performed on metastatic tumor tissue from the lung. The chain links TRBV11-3 to TRBJ2-4; 8 nucleotides match TRBD1. The sequence was obtained from a man younger than 30 with osteosarcoma. In nucleotides, the CDR3 is TGTGCCAGCAGCTCGCCCTCAGGGGGCGCCGCCAAAAACATTCAGTACTTC. It is translated as CASSSPSGGAAKNIQYF.